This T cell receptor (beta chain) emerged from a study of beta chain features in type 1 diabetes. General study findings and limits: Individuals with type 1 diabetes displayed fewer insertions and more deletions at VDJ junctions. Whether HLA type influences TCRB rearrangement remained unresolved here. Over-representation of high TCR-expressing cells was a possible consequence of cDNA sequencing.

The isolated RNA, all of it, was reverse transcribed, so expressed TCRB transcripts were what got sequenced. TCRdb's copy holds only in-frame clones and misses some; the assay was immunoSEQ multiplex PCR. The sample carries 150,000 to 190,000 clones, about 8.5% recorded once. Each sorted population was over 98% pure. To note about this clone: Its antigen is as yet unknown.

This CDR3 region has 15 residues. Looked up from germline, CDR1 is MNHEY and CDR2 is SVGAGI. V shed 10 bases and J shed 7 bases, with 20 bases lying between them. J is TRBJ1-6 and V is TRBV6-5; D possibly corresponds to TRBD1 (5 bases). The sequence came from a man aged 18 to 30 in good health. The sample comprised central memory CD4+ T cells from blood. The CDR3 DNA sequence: TGTGCCATCGCCGGGGGTGAAATCCTCAATTCACCCCTCCACTTT. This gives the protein CAIAGGEILNSPLHF.